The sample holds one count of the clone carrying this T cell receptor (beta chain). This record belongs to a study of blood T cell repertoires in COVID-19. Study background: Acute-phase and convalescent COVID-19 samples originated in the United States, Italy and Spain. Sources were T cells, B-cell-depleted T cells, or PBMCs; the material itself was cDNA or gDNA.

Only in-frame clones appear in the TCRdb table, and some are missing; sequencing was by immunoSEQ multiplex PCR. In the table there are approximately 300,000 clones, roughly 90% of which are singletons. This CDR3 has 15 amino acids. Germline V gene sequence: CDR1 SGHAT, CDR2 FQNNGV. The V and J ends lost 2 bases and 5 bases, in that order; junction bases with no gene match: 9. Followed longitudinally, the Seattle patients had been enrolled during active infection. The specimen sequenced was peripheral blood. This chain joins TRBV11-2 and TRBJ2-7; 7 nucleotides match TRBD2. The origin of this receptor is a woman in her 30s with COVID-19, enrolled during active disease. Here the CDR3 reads CASSLRVRAGDEQYF. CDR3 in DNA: TGTGCCAGCAGCTTACGGGTACGCGCGGGGGACGAGCAGTACTTC.